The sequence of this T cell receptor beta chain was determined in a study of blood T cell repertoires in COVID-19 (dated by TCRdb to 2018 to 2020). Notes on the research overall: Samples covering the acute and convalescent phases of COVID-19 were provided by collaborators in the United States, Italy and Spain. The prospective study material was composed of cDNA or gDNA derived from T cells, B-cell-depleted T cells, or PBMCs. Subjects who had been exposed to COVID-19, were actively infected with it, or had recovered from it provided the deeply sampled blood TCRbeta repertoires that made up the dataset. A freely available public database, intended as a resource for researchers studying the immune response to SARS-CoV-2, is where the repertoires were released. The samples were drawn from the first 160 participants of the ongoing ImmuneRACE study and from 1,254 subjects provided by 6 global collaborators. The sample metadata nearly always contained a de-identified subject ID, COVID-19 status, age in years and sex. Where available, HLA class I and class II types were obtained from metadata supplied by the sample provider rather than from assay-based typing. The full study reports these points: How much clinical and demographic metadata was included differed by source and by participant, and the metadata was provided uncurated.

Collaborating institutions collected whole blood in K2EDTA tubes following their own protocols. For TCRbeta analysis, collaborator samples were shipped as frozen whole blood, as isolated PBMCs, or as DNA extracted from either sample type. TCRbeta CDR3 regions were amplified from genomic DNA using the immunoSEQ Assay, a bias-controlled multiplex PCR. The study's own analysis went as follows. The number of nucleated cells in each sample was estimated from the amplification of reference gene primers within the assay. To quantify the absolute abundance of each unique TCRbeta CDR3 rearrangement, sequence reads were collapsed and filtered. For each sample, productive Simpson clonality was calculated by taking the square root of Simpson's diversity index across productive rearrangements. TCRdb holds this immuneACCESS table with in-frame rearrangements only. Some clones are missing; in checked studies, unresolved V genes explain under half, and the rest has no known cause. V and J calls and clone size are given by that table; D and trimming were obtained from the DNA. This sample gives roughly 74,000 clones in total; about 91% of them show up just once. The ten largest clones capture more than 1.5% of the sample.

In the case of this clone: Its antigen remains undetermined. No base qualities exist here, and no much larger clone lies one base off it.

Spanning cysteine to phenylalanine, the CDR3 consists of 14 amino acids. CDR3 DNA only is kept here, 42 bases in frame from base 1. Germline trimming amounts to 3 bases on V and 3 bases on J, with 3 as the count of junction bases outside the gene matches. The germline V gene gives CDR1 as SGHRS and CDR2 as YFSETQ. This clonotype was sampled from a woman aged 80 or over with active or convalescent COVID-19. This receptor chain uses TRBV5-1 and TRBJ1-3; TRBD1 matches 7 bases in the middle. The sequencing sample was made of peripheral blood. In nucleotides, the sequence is TGCGCCAGCAGCTCGACAGGGTTTGGAAACACCATATATTTT. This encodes CASSSTGFGNTIYF.